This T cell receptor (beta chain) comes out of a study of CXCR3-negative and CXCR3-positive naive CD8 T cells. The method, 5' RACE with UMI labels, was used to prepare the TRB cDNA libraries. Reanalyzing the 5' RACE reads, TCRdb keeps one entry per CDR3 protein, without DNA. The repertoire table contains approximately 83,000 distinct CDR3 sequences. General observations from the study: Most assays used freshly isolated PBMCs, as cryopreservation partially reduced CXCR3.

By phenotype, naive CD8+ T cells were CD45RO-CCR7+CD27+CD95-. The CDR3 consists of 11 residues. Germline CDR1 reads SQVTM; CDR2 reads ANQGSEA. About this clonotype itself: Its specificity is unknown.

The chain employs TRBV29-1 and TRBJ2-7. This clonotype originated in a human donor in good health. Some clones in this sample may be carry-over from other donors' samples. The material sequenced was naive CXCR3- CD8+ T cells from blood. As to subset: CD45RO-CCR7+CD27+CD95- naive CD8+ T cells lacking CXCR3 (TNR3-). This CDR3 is CSVGWTYEQYF.